A single sample gave rise to the 9 T cell receptor beta chains below, sequenced in a study of regulatory T cells in long-lasting Graves disease. Libraries of TCR beta came from iRepertoire HTBI primers plus Arm-PCR of CDR3 regions. Using its own MiXCR run on the multiplex PCR reads, TCRdb lists one record per CDR3 protein. Counted here are about 530,000 distinct CDR3 sequences, 15% to 20% occurring once; the ten biggest clones make up around a quarter. Time point noted: newly diagnosed GD, antithyroid drugs for less than 3 months. PBMC RNA was the source of the TCR library. These same records also appear under a second study, on T cells in Graves' hyperthyroidism and ophthalmopathy.

This material consisted of peripheral blood mononuclear cells (PBMCs), taken at new diagnosis, from a patient treated with antithyroid drugs. Receptors originate from a woman aged 35 to 59 with Graves disease.

In DNA form, the CDR3 reads TGTGCCAGCAGTTACTCTGGGGGGCGCAGGACTAGCGGGGGGGCTTTCTCCTACAATGAGCAGTACTTC. Protein product: CASSYSGGRRTSGGAFSYNEQYF. V and J are TRBV6-5 and TRBJ2-7; 15 nucleotides match TRBD2. Germline CDR1 is MNHEY and CDR2 is SVGAGI. V gave up 0 bases and J gave up 7 bases; unmatched junction bases: 25. This CDR3 is built from 23 residues.

Regarding this clonotype: This may arise from a read error, as a much more abundant clone is one base away. V usage is TRBV6-1 and J usage is TRBJ2-1, with D hard to call. From germline, CDR1 is MNHNS and CDR2 SASEGT. With 7 bases removed from V and 5 bases from J, the gap between germline ends came to 18 bases. CDR3 length equals 15 residues. The CDR3 reads CASTFEAGINNEQFF. The CDR3 DNA is TGTGCCAGCACCTTCGAGGCTGGGATAAACAATGAGCAGTTCTTC.

This clonotype occurred a few times. V usage is TRBV29-1 and J usage is TRBJ1-5; perhaps TRBD1 as D (5 bases). The germline V gene encodes CDR1 SQVTM and CDR2 ANQGSEA. V shed 2 bases and J shed 5 bases, with 10 bases lying between them. CDR3 length equals 13 residues. CDR3 sequence (DNA): TGCAGCGTTGAATCGGGAGGGGATCAGCCCCAGCATTTT. This gives the protein CSVESGGDQPQHF. Full variable domain (rest looked up from reference TRBV29-1 and TRBJ1-5): SAVISQKPSRDICQRGTSLTIQCQVDSQVTMMFWYRQQPGQSLTLIATANQGSEATYESGFVIDKFPISRPNLTFSTLTVSNMSPEDSSIYLCSVESGGDQPQHFGDGTRLSIL.

This clonotype was picked up many times. This chain links TRBV2 with TRBJ1-1, with D maybe TRBD1 (5 bases). V was pared by 4 bases and J by 7 bases, with 10 bases between. Germline loops: CDR1 SNHLY, CDR2 FYNNEI. The CDR3 totals 12 residues. The CDR3: CASSGPGLEAFF. DNA for the CDR3: TGTGCCAGCAGTGGTCCGGGACTTGAAGCTTTCTTT.

Many counts were recorded for this clonotype. The V call is TRBV28, the J call TRBJ2-7; TRBD2 aligns across 8 bases. The J segment lost 0 bases and the V segment lost 5 bases, leaving 3 bases of the junction unmatched. Germline lookup yields CDR1 MDHEN and CDR2 SYDVKM. This CDR3 has 14 amino acids. The CDR3 reads CASSRGGRSYEQYF. Written as DNA, the CDR3 is TGTGCCAGCAGTCGGGGGGGGCGCTCCTACGAGCAGTACTTC.

This clonotype was seen repeatedly, ten times or more. The chain is built from TRBV7-8 and TRBJ2-3; 8 bases fit TRBD1. The CDR3 is made up of 15 amino acids. With 5 bases clipped from V and 5 bases from J, the junction kept 9 bases outside the gene matches. CDR1 is SGHVS and CDR2 is FQNEAQ in the germline V gene. The CDR3 protein is CASSPTGAGGDTQYF. The CDR3 DNA reads TGTGCCAGCAGCCCGACAGGGGCCGGGGGAGATACGCAGTATTTT.

This clonotype was seen repeatedly, ten times or more. V gene TRBV2 combines with J gene TRBJ2-7; D might be TRBD1 (6 bases). Germline-derived CDR1 and CDR2 are SNHLY and FYNNEI. The CDR3 is 17 residues long. The V and J ends lost 8 bases and 0 bases respectively, with 23 bases between them. The DNA for the CDR3 is TGTGCCAGCCTGAACTCCAGAACAGGGCCTAGCTCCTACGAGCAGTACTTC. It translates to CASLNSRTGPSSYEQYF.

This clonotype showed up many times. The junction and the germline gene differ at one end; a read error may be behind it. The genes are TRBV5-1 and TRBJ1-5; 8 bases align to TRBD1. Germline V lookup: CDR1 SGHRS, CDR2 YFSETQ. CDR3 length: 14 amino acids. CDR3 bases: TGTGCCAGCAGCGCGGGGACAGGAAATCAGCCCCAGCATTTT. Translated: CASSAGTGNQPQHF. Full variable domain (outside the CDR3, taken from reference TRBV5-1 and TRBJ1-5): KAGVTQTPRYLIKTRGQQVTLSCSPISGHRSVSWYQQTPGQGLQFLFEYFSETQRNKGNFPGRFSGRQFSNSRSEMNVSTLELGDSALYLCASSAGTGNQPQHFGDGTRLSIL.

A note on this clonotype: This CDR3 is missing its conserved last phenylalanine or tryptophan, likely due to a read error. The V gene is TRBV7-9, the J gene TRBJ2-7; 11 nucleotides match TRBD1. The germline CDR1 and CDR2 sequences are SEHNR and FQNEAQ (reference sequence). The CDR3 length is 15 residues. The V gene end was trimmed by 6 bases and the J gene end by 2 bases; junction bases not matched to a gene: 6. CDR3 amino acids: CASRRTGGSAYEQYL. DNA for the CDR3: TGTGCCAGCAGACGGACAGGGGGCTCGGCCTACGAGCAGTACCTC.